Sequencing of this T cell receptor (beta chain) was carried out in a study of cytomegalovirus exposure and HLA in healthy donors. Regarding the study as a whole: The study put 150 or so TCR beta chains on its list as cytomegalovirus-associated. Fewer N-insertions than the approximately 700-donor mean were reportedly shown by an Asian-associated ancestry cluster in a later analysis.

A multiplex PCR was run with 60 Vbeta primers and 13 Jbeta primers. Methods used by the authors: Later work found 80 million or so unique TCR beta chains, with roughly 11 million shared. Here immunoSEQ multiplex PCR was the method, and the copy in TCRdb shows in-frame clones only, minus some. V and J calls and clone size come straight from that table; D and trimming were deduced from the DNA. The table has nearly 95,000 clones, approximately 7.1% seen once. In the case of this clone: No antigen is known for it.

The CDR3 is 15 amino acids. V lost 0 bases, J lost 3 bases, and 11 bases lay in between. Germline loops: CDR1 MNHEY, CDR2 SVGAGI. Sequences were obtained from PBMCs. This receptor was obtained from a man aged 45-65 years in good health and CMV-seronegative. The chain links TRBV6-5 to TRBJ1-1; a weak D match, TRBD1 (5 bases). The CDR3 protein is CASSYSGAWDTEAFF. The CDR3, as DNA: TGTGCCAGCAGTTACTCTGGGGCCTGGGACACTGAAGCTTTCTTT.